The rows below give T cell receptor beta chains drawn from one sample of a study of T cells after yellow fever vaccination. TCRdb independently ran MiXCR on the 5' RACE reads; one entry per CDR3 protein. The table records about 500,000 distinct CDR3 sequences, approximately 16% of them present only once. The sample here was PBMCs, taken 5 to 6 days after the first yellow fever vaccination. These receptor sequences come from a young man who received the YFV17D yellow fever vaccine. Each CDR3 is given with its conserved first and last residue. Fields, in order: J gene, clone size, V gene, D gene, CDR3 protein, CDR3 DNA. The D gene is left open where the match is weak. The size entry is marked missing in some rows and otherwise reads once, few, many or a size class.

>TRBJ2-7|NA|TRBV6-1|TRBD2
CASSAGLAGDEQYF
TGTGCCAGCAGTGCCGGGCTAGCGGGGGACGAGCAGTACTTC
>TRBJ1-1|few|TRBV25-1|NA
CASSDTYRGEAFF
TGTGCCAGCAGTGACACGTATCGGGGTGAAGCTTTCTTT
>TRBJ2-5|few|TRBV4-1|TRBD1
CASSRGQAGQETQYF
TGCGCCAGCAGCCGAGGACAGGCCGGGCAAGAGACCCAGTACTTC
>TRBJ2-7|few|TRBV29-1|NA
CSVGTYEQYF
TGCAGCGTTGGCACCTACGAGCAGTACTTC
>TRBJ1-1|few|TRBV5-5|NA
CASGKGNTEAFF
TGTGCTAGCGGTAAGGGGAACACTGAAGCTTTCTTT
>TRBJ2-1|many|TRBV12-3/TRBV12-4|TRBD2
CASSLWVAGDNDEQFF
TGTGCCAGCAGTTTATGGGTAGCGGGGGATAACGATGAGCAGTTCTTC
>TRBJ2-5|few|TRBV29-1|TRBD2
CSVGVTSSGETQYF
TGCAGCGTTGGGGTGACTAGCAGCGGAGAGACCCAGTACTTC
>TRBJ1-1|many|TRBV6-5|NA
CASSYSGLNTEAFF
TGTGCCAGCAGTTACTCCGGATTGAACACTGAAGCTTTCTTT
>TRBJ2-1|NA|TRBV5-1|TRBD2
CASSLWTSGGSHNEQFF
TGCGCCAGCAGCCTCTGGACTAGCGGGGGCTCCCACAATGAGCAGTTCTTC
>TRBJ1-1|few|TRBV28|TRBD1
CASTPGTGANTEAFF
TGTGCCAGCACCCCCGGGACAGGGGCGAACACTGAAGCTTTCTTT
>TRBJ1-1|NA|TRBV6-2/TRBV6-3|NA
CASSGRGPPTEAFF
TGTGCCAGCAGTGGCCGGGGCCCTCCCACTGAAGCTTTCTTT
>TRBJ1-1|many|TRBV10-2|NA
CASSGGVNTEAFF
TGCGCCAGCAGTGGGGGAGTGAACACTGAAGCTTTCTTT
>TRBJ2-5|NA|TRBV7-9|NA
CASSWDRETQYF
TGTGCCAGCAGCTGGGACCGAGAGACCCAGTACTTC
>TRBJ2-2|NA|TRBV6-2/TRBV6-3|TRBD1
CASSYDPRDRGSGELFF
TGTGCCAGCAGTTACGATCCCCGGGACAGGGGGTCCGGGGAGCTGTTTTTT
>TRBJ1-1|many|TRBV29-1|NA
CSANPQGRTEAFF
TGCAGCGCTAATCCCCAGGGTCGCACTGAAGCTTTCTTT
>TRBJ1-5|few|TRBV15|NA
CATSRDVGGNQPQHF
TGTGCCACCAGCAGAGATGTGGGGGGGAATCAGCCCCAGCATTTT
>TRBJ2-2|NA|TRBV5-1|TRBD1
CASSLAGQGYTGELSF
TGCGCCAGCAGCTTGGCCGGACAGGGCTACACCGGGGAGCTGTCTTTT
>TRBJ2-1|NA|TRBV20-1|NA
CSASVRLEGEQFF
TGCAGTGCTAGTGTGAGACTGGAGGGTGAGCAGTTCTTC
>TRBJ1-2|NA|TRBV28|NA
CASSLAPSGAYGYTF
TGTGCCAGCAGTTTAGCACCGTCAGGGGCTTATGGCTACACCTTC
>TRBJ2-5|NA|TRBV6-5|TRBD2
CASRSGGGAPGTQYF
TGTGCCAGCAGAAGTGGCGGGGGGGCCCCAGGGACCCAGTACTTC
>TRBJ1-1|NA|TRBV12-3/TRBV12-4|NA
CASRGPGVAEAFF
TGTGCCAGCAGAGGACCAGGGGTCGCTGAAGCTTTCTTT
>TRBJ1-1|NA|TRBV5-4|NA
CASSRPVNTEAFF
TGTGCCAGCAGCCGACCGGTGAACACTGAAGCTTTCTTT
>TRBJ2-1|few|TRBV6-1|TRBD1
CASRSPGQGAVNEQFF
TGTGCCAGCAGGTCACCGGGACAGGGGGCAGTCAATGAGCAGTTCTTC
>TRBJ1-1|many|TRBV6-2/TRBV6-3|NA
CASSLRNTEAFF
TGTGCCAGCAGTCTCAGGAACACTGAAGCTTTCTTT
>TRBJ2-7|few|TRBV2|TRBD2
CASGLAGTYEQYF
TGTGCCAGCGGACTAGCGGGGACCTACGAGCAGTACTTC
>TRBJ2-3|NA|TRBV7-8|NA
CASSLAFSDTQYF
TGTGCCAGCAGCTTAGCGTTCTCGGATACGCAGTATTTT
>TRBJ2-3|NA|TRBV5-6|NA
CASSLNEAARYF
TGTGCCAGCAGCTTGAATGAGGCAGCCAGGTATTTT
>TRBJ2-1|many|TRBV5-1|NA
CASSLSPGVYEQFF
TGCGCCAGCAGCTTGTCTCCGGGAGTATATGAGCAGTTCTTC
>TRBJ2-1|few|TRBV4-1|NA
CASSQIDMGVSYNEQFF
TGCGCCAGCAGCCAAATAGACATGGGCGTCTCCTACAATGAGCAGTTCTTC
>TRBJ2-7|few|TRBV7-9|NA
CASTSVAAGHYEQYF
TGTGCCAGCACCTCGGTCGCGGCAGGACATTACGAGCAGTACTTC
>TRBJ1-1|few|TRBV20-1|TRBD1
CSAIRQGIGTEAFF
TGCAGTGCCATCAGACAGGGGATAGGCACTGAAGCTTTCTTT
>TRBJ2-7|NA|TRBV4-2|NA
CASSTTGDSYEQYF
TGTGCCAGCAGCACGACAGGAGACTCCTACGAGCAGTACTTC
>TRBJ1-5|NA|TRBV6-2/TRBV6-3|NA
CASSPWGHSNQPQHF
TGTGCCAGCAGTCCCTGGGGCCATAGCAATCAGCCCCAGCATTTT
>TRBJ1-5|NA|TRBV28|NA
CAYSVNNQPQHF
TGTGCCTACTCGGTGAACAATCAGCCCCAGCATTTT
>TRBJ2-2|few|TRBV18|TRBD2
CASSPNRLATNTGELFF
TGTGCCAGCTCACCCAATCGACTAGCGACGAACACCGGGGAGCTGTTTTTT
>TRBJ2-3|NA|TRBV7-2|NA
CASRLWGTSTDTQYF
TGTGCCAGCAGGTTATGGGGGACTAGCACAGATACGCAGTATTTT
>TRBJ2-2|NA|TRBV7-3|NA
CASSTKLGGENTGELFF
TGTGCCAGCAGCACGAAATTAGGGGGGGAGAACACCGGGGAGCTGTTTTTT
>TRBJ2-3|few|TRBV10-3|NA
CAISEQGASTDTQYF
TGTGCCATCAGTGAGCAAGGGGCTAGCACAGATACGCAGTATTTT
>TRBJ2-7|NA|TRBV7-2|TRBD1
CASSLRTGFNEQYF
TGTGCCAGCAGCCTAAGGACAGGCTTTAACGAGCAGTACTTC
>TRBJ2-1|few|TRBV19|NA
CASTAEGKDEQFF
TGTGCCAGTACAGCAGAAGGGAAGGATGAGCAGTTCTTC
>TRBJ1-6|NA|TRBV7-9|NA
CASSLDGTLSSPLHF
TGTGCCAGCAGCTTAGATGGGACTTTGAGTTCACCCCTCCACTTT
>TRBJ2-1|NA|TRBV24-1|NA
CATSDTGTHNEQFF
TGTGCCACCAGTGATACGGGCACGCACAATGAGCAGTTCTTC
>TRBJ2-3|few|TRBV9|TRBD2
CASSKESAGGMTDTQYF
TGTGCCAGCAGCAAGGAGTCGGCGGGGGGGATGACAGATACGCAGTATTTT
>TRBJ2-1|few|TRBV5-1|NA
CASSLDGNYNEQFF
TGCGCCAGCAGCCTGGACGGAAACTACAATGAGCAGTTCTTC